Listed here are 25 T cell receptor beta chains from one sample, sequenced in a study of beta chain features in type 1 diabetes. Overall study findings and caveats: There was a moderate but significant shortening of TCRB CDR3s in all four CD4+ subsets of Type 1 diabetes patients.

The investigators reverse transcribed all of the isolated RNA, so they sequenced expressed TCRB transcripts. The method was immunoSEQ multiplex PCR; TCRdb's version includes in-frame clones alone and lacks a portion of them. The sample carries 300,000 to 350,000 clones, around 8.5% recorded once. No antigen has been identified for these receptors. The sample comprised central memory CD4+ T cells from blood. These receptors were collected from a man between 25 and 39 years old with type 1 diabetes.

The chain has TRBV2 and TRBJ2-1; a possible D gene is TRBD2 (6 bases). Trimming removed 2 bases at V and 5 bases at J, with 16 bases between. CDR3 length: 16 amino acids. CDR1 and CDR2 (germline): SNHLY, FYNNEI. For the CDR3, the DNA is TGTGCCAGCAGTGAAAGGGCGGGGATGGGCCACAATGAGCAGTTCTTC. This codes for CASSERAGMGHNEQFF.

This clone turned up a few times. CDR3 DNA sequence: TGTGCCAGCAGCTTGGGGGGAGGGACAGGCGTGGAGCCCCAGCATTTT. It yields the protein CASSLGGGTGVEPQHF. This sequence joins TRBV5-6 and TRBJ1-5; 8 bases fit TRBD1. The trim removed 0 bases at V and 8 bases at J, leaving 10 bases unmatched. CDR3 length: 16 residues. Germline V CDR1 and CDR2: SGHDT, YYEEEE.

This clone turned up a few times. The chain is built from TRBV20-1 and TRBJ2-5; D is unclear. CDR1 is DFQATT and CDR2 is SNEGSKA in the germline V gene (reference sequence). Trimming took 6 bases from V and 9 from J, leaving 11 bases between them. This CDR3 is 10 amino acids long. CDR3 sequence (DNA): TGCAGTGCCCGGCGCATGGCCCAGTACTTC. Its translation is CSARRMAQYF.

J is TRBJ2-5 and V is TRBV2; perhaps TRBD2 as D (5 bases). The CDR3 runs 11 residues. The germline CDR1 and CDR2 sequences are SNHLY and FYNNEI. The germline V and J ends were trimmed by 4 bases and 5 bases, with 5 bases remaining between them. Here the CDR3 reads CASSGRETQYF. The CDR3 coding sequence is TGTGCCAGCAGTGGGAGGGAGACCCAGTACTTC.

The chain employs TRBV4-2 and TRBJ1-6; 8 bases map to TRBD1. Germline V CDR1 and CDR2: LGHNA, YNFKEQ. J gave up 7 bases and V 2 bases, and 7 bases lay outside the gene matches. The CDR3 has 16 residues. CDR3 in DNA: TGTGCCAGCAGCCAACCTGACAGGGGCGGCAATTCACCCCTCCACTTT. As protein: CASSQPDRGGNSPLHF.

This clone was seen repeatedly, ten times or more. This chain uses TRBV14 with TRBJ1-4; 11 positions match TRBD1. The CDR3 contains 15 residues. Germline V gives CDR1 SGHDN, CDR2 FVKESK. V dropped 2 bases and J dropped 8; count of bases not matched to a gene: 4. CDR3 sequence: CASSQRTGGIEKLFF. The CDR3 nucleotides are TGTGCCAGCAGCCAAAGGACAGGGGGCATCGAAAAACTGTTTTTT.

This clone showed up just a few times. This chain uses TRBV2 with TRBJ2-3; the D gene is possibly TRBD2 (6 bases). Trimming took 4 bases from V and 6 from J, leaving 8 bases between them. Germline V CDR1 and CDR2: SNHLY, FYNNEI. The CDR3 runs to 12 residues. CDR3 DNA sequence: TGTGCCAGCAGTGGGGACTTTGATACGCAGTATTTT. This encodes CASSGDFDTQYF. The full variable domain, its missing parts supplied by reference TRBV2 and TRBJ2-3, is EPEVTQTPSHQVTQMGQEVILRCVPISNHLYFYWYRQILGQKVEFLVSFYNNEISEKSEIFDDQFSVERPDGSNFTLKIRSTKLEDSAMYFCASSGDFDTQYFGPGTRLTVL.

The table lists this clone with many counts. V gene TRBV2 combines with J gene TRBJ2-4; D unclear. Trimming cost V 9 bases and J 0 bases, with 9 bases left between them. Germline lookup yields CDR1 SNHLY and CDR2 FYNNEI. The CDR3 runs to 13 residues. CDR3 bases: TGTGCCAGTGAGTCCCTAGCCAAAAACATTCAGTACTTC. It codes for CASESLAKNIQYF.

V and J are TRBV5-1 and TRBJ2-3, with D tentatively TRBD1 (6 bases). Germline V gene sequence: CDR1 SGHRS, CDR2 YFSETQ. V lost 4 bases and J lost 4, with 13 bases in between. The CDR3 runs 14 residues. The CDR3 DNA is TGCGCCAGCAGCCCAAACAGGGCCTCAGATACGCAGTATTTT. Residues: CASSPNRASDTQYF.

This clone was detected only a few times. This chain connects TRBV7-2 to TRBJ2-2; D is undetermined. This CDR3 spans 16 amino acids. CDR1 SGHTA and CDR2 FQGNSA come from the germline V gene. Deletions cut 1 base from V and 0 bases from J, with 9 bases between. The DNA of the CDR3 is TGTGCCAGCAGCTTAGTTGGCACCCCGAACACCGGGGAGCTGTTTTTT. Protein: CASSLVGTPNTGELFF.

This clone was picked up a small number of times. The junction shows a germline mismatch at one end, possibly a read error. V is TRBV11-3 and J is TRBJ2-1; 9 positions agree with TRBD1. Germline V gene sequence: CDR1 SGHNT, CDR2 YENEEA. This CDR3 spans 15 amino acids. CDR3 coding DNA: TGTGCCAGCAGCATAGACAGGGGGATCAACAATGAGCAGTTCTTC. Its protein product is CASSIDRGINNEQFF.

Only a few counts were recorded for this clone. The rearrangement joins TRBV9 to TRBJ2-1; TRBD2 agrees at 14 bases. The length of the CDR3 is 16 residues. From germline, CDR1 is SGDLS and CDR2 YYNGEE. J gave up 9 bases and V 3 bases, and 8 bases lay outside the gene matches. The CDR3 loop reads CASSARTSGGLSEQFF. In nucleotides, the CDR3 is TGTGCCAGCAGCGCCAGGACTAGCGGGGGGTTAAGTGAGCAGTTCTTC.

This clone was seen a few times. The chain employs TRBV2 and TRBJ2-1; 9 bases are shared with TRBD2. Germline V gene sequence: CDR1 SNHLY, CDR2 FYNNEI. With 8 bases clipped from V and 5 bases from J, the junction kept 4 bases outside the gene matches. The CDR3 contains 13 residues. CDR3 in amino acids: CASSGLANNEQFF. CDR3 bases: TGTGCCAGCTCGGGACTAGCTAACAATGAGCAGTTCTTC.

In its sample, this clone was seen a few times. J is TRBJ1-6 and V is TRBV13; TRBD1 might be the D (6 bases). CDR1 is PRHDT, CDR2 FYEKMQ, per germline (reference sequence). This CDR3 region has 15 residues. V was shortened by 5 bases and J by 7 bases, with 15 bases between the two germline ends. CDR3 nucleotide sequence: TGTGCCAGCAGCCCTCGACTAGGGGGGAATTCACCCCTCCACTTT. Translated, it gives CASSPRLGGNSPLHF.

The table lists this clone with a few counts. The V call is TRBV19, the J call TRBJ2-2; D is ambiguous. V was clipped by 3 bases and J by 2 bases, with 13 bases between them. The length of the CDR3 is 16 residues. The germline gives CDR1 LNHDA, CDR2 SQIVND (reference sequence). CDR3 loop: CASSIRQILNTGELFF. The CDR3 DNA follows: TGTGCCAGTAGTATTCGGCAGATCTTAAACACCGGGGAGCTGTTTTTT.

This clone was observed a handful of times. The J gene is TRBJ2-5, the V gene TRBV5-8, with D possibly matching TRBD2 (5 bases). V was cut by 2 bases and J by 5 bases, with 10 bases left in between. Germline V gives CDR1 SGHTS, CDR2 YDEGEE. The CDR3 has 13 residues. CDR3 region: CASSLGGRETQYF. The CDR3 DNA reads TGTGCCAGCAGCTTAGGAGGCCGCGAGACCCAGTACTTC.

This clone was seen more than once but under ten times. The chain combines TRBV11-2 with TRBJ2-7, with D possibly being TRBD1 (6 bases). The CDR3 extends over 13 amino acids. The germline V gene has CDR1 SGHAT and CDR2 FQNNGV. Trimming stripped 10 bases from V and 0 bases from J, with 13 bases between. The CDR3 loop reads CATETGLSYEQYF. CDR3 nucleotides: TGTGCCACCGAGACAGGACTCTCCTACGAGCAGTACTTC.

This clone was detected only a few times. This rearrangement joins TRBV28 to TRBJ1-2; D is perhaps TRBD1 (5 bases). CDR1 and CDR2 (germline): MDHEN, SYDVKM. V was trimmed by 5 bases and J by 4 bases, leaving 20 bases between them. The CDR3 spans 16 residues. The CDR3 loop reads CASSMSSQAPPYGYTF. Here the CDR3 DNA reads TGTGCCAGCAGTATGAGCTCACAGGCGCCCCCCTATGGCTACACCTTC.

This clone has just a few counts. The junction does not match germline at one end; this may be a read error. At the DNA level, this CDR3 is encoded by other sequences in the same sample as well. The genes are TRBV7-2 and TRBJ2-5; no definite D call. The V gene's germline CDR1 is SGHTA and CDR2 FQGNSA. CDR3 size: 14 residues. The CDR3 DNA is TGTGCCAGCAGTTTAGTTGGAACAAGGGAGACCCAGTACTTC. Its protein is CASSLVGTRETQYF. Variable domain in full (rest from reference TRBV7-2 and TRBJ2-5): GAGVSQSPSNKVTEKGKDVELRCDPISGHTALYWYRQSLGQGLEFLIYFQGNSAPDKSGLPSDRFSAERTGGSVSTLTIQRTQQEDSAVYLCASSLVGTRETQYFGPGTRLLVL.

The chain links TRBV5-6 to TRBJ1-2; D uncertain. The V gene lost 1 base and the J gene lost 5 bases, with 6 bases spanning the gap. This CDR3 contains 12 residues. Per germline, CDR1 SGHDT and CDR2 YYEEEE. The CDR3 region is CASSLTHYGYTF. The CDR3 bases are TGTGCCAGCAGCTTGACCCATTATGGCTACACCTTC.

This clone has a count of ten or more. This chain uses TRBV7-9 with TRBJ2-7, with 7 bases aligning to TRBD1. The CDR3 spans 14 residues. V trimming: 5 bases; J trimming: 0 bases; junction bases outside the gene matches: 4. CDR1 is SEHNR and CDR2 is FQNEAQ in the germline V gene (reference sequence). CDR3 sequence: CASSAGTASYEQYF. The CDR3 nucleotides are TGTGCCAGCAGCGCCGGGACAGCCTCCTACGAGCAGTACTTC.

This clone was recorded a few times. The identical CDR3 is also encoded by other nucleotide sequences in the sample. J is TRBJ2-5 and V is TRBV10-3; D tentatively reads TRBD1 or TRBD2 (5 bases each). This CDR3 has 14 residues. Germline assignment: CDR1 ENHRY and CDR2 SYGVKD. Trimming cost V 3 bases and J 1 base, with 9 bases left between them. The CDR3 spells CAISERGAQETQYF. The CDR3 DNA is TGTGCCATCAGTGAAAGAGGGGCCCAAGAGACCCAGTACTTC.

This clone was picked up a small number of times. This chain joins TRBV9 and TRBJ2-5; 9 nucleotides agree with TRBD1. Losses at the gene ends were 3 bases for V and 5 bases for J; bases not matched to a gene: 11. The CDR3 loop spans 16 amino acids. The germline gives CDR1 SGDLS, CDR2 YYNGEE. The chain's CDR3 is CASSGTDRGWDETQYF. Written as DNA, the CDR3 is TGTGCCAGCAGCGGGACGGACAGGGGCTGGGACGAGACCCAGTACTTC. The entire variable domain, with the rest obtained from reference TRBV9 and TRBJ2-5, is as follows: DSGVTQTPKHLITATGQRVTLRCSPRSGDLSVYWYQQSLDQGLQFLIQYYNGEERAKGNILERFSAQQFPDLHSELNLSSLELGDSALYFCASSGTDRGWDETQYFGPGTRLLVL.

The chain is built from TRBV7-2 and TRBJ2-3, with 11 positions matching TRBD2. Unmatched junction bases numbered 14, after V lost 5 bases and J lost 4 bases. Germline V gives CDR1 SGHTA, CDR2 FQGNSA. The length of the CDR3 is 18 residues. DNA of the CDR3: TGTGCCAGCAGCCTCACGAGGGGGCCGGGACTAGCGGCAGATACGCAGTATTTT. Translation gives CASSLTRGPGLAADTQYF.

This clone was recorded a few times. This chain connects TRBV7-9 to TRBJ2-1; the D gene is possibly TRBD2 (6 bases). The CDR3 spans 16 residues. Germline loops: CDR1 SEHNR, CDR2 FQNEAQ (reference sequence). Trimming left V 5 bases short and J 3 bases short, with 17 bases between. The CDR3 here is CASSRSGTALYNEQFF. The CDR3, as DNA: TGTGCCAGCAGCCGGTCCGGGACTGCTCTCTACAATGAGCAGTTCTTC.